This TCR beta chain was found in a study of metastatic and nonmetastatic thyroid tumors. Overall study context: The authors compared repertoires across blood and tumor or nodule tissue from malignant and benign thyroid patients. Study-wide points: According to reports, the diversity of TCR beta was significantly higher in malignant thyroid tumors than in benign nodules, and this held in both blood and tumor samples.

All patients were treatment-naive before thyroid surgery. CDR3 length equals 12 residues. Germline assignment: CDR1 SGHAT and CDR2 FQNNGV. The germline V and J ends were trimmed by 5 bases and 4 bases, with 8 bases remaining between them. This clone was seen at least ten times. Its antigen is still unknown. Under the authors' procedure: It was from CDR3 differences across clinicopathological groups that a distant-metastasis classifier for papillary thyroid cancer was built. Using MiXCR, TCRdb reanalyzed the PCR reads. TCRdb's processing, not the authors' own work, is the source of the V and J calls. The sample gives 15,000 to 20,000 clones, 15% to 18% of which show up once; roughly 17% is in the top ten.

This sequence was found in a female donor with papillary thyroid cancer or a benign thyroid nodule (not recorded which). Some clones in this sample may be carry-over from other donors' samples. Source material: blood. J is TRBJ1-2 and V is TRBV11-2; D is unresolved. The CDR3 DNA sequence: TGTGCCAGCAGCGACCAACTCTATGGCTACACCTTC. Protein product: CASSDQLYGYTF.